Presented here are 15 T cell receptor beta chains from one specimen sequenced in a study of cytomegalovirus exposure and HLA in healthy donors. Clones were sequenced by immunoSEQ multiplex PCR, and TCRdb holds only the in-frame ones, with some missing. In the table there are 120,000 to 150,000 clones, roughly 87% of which are singletons. Input material: PBMCs. These receptors all come from a man aged 18 to 29 in good health and CMV-seropositive.

The chain is built from TRBV12-5 and TRBJ1-1; the D gene is possibly TRBD1 (6 bases). Deletions cut 1 base from V and 4 bases from J, with 10 bases between. The germline V gene has CDR1 LGHNT and CDR2 FRNRAP. This CDR3 comprises 14 residues. CDR3 amino acids: CASGLARGLTEAFF. CDR3 nucleotides: TGTGCTAGTGGTTTGGCCAGGGGCCTCACTGAAGCTTTCTTT.

The chain couples TRBV5-4 to TRBJ2-7, with TRBD1 matching 9 bases. Germline-derived CDR1 and CDR2 are SGHNT and YYREEE (reference sequence). The trim removed 3 bases at V and 4 bases at J, leaving 8 bases unmatched. The CDR3 runs to 15 residues. CDR3 sequence: CASSSFGTGLYEQYF. For the CDR3, the DNA is TGTGCCAGCAGCTCCTTCGGGACAGGGCTTTACGAGCAGTACTTC.

The genes are TRBV4-2 and TRBJ1-2, with TRBD1 matching 7 bases. The CDR3 is 15 amino acids. CDR1 is LGHNA, CDR2 YNFKEQ, per germline. V lost 4 bases and J lost 4; bases outside the gene matches: 9. This chain's CDR3 is CASSRELTGAYGYTF. CDR3 DNA: TGTGCCAGCAGCCGAGAACTTACAGGGGCCTATGGCTACACCTTC.

The chain couples TRBV6-1 to TRBJ2-1, with a tentative D call TRBD1 (5 bases). The germline V gene encodes CDR1 MNHNS and CDR2 SASEGT. Deletions cut 0 bases from V and 8 bases from J, with 8 bases between. There are 13 residues in the CDR3. The CDR3 nucleotides are TGTGCCAGCAGTGAAGCCAGGGCTTATGAGCAGTTCTTC. It translates to CASSEARAYEQFF.

This clone was detected once. This chain joins TRBV14 and TRBJ2-3, with TRBD2 matching over 7 bases. The CDR3 extends over 14 amino acids. CDR1 and CDR2 (germline): SGHDN, FVKESK. The V gene end was trimmed by 4 bases and the J gene end by 6 bases; junction bases not matched to a gene: 7. CDR3 protein: CASSLEERDDTQYF. The CDR3 bases are TGTGCCAGCAGCCTCGAGGAGCGGGATGATACGCAGTATTTT. Variable domain in full (rest from reference TRBV14 and TRBJ2-3): EAGVTQFPSHSVIEKGQTVTLRCDPISGHDNLYWYRRVMGKEIKFLLHFVKESKQDESGMPNNRFLAERTGGTYSTLKVQPAELEDSGVYFCASSLEERDDTQYFGPGTRLTVL.

The rearrangement links TRBV10-3 to TRBJ1-5; D call uncertain. Germline CDR1 ENHRY, CDR2 SYGVKD. Trimming took off 0 bases at V and 0 bases at J, with 9 bases between the two ends. CDR3 length equals 16 residues. The CDR3 sequence is CAISESGQDSNQPQHF. The CDR3 region has the DNA TGTGCCATCAGTGAGTCAGGTCAGGATAGCAATCAGCCCCAGCATTTT.

This clone has only a few counts. The V and J genes are TRBV30 and TRBJ1-1; D remains unclear. This CDR3 contains 14 residues. The germline gives CDR1 GTSNPN, CDR2 SVGIG (reference sequence). The V gene lost 2 bases and the J gene lost 6 bases, with 16 bases spanning the gap. This chain's CDR3 is CAWSFQAGFAEAFF. In DNA form, the CDR3 reads TGTGCCTGGAGTTTCCAGGCTGGGTTTGCTGAAGCTTTCTTT.

This clone was detected once. The chain uses TRBV2 and TRBJ2-1, with TRBD1 matching 8 bases. J was trimmed by 9 bases and V by 6 bases; bases with no gene match: 13. Germline V gives CDR1 SNHLY, CDR2 FYNNEI. The CDR3 is made up of 15 amino acids. This CDR3 reads CASSLDRGGIREQFF. The CDR3 bases are TGTGCCAGCAGCCTCGACAGGGGTGGCATTCGTGAGCAGTTCTTC.

The V and J genes are TRBV29-1 and TRBJ1-5; TRBD1 aligns across 8 bases. The V and J ends lost 5 bases and 6 bases, in that order; junction bases with no gene match: 6. The CDR3 runs to 13 residues. CDR1 SQVTM and CDR2 ANQGSEA come from the germline V gene. The CDR3: CSVSRGQGQPQHF. The CDR3 nucleotides are TGCAGCGTTTCCAGGGGGCAAGGTCAGCCCCAGCATTTT.

V is TRBV25-1 and J is TRBJ1-5, with a weak D call TRBD1 (5 bases). The CDR3 sequence is 16 residues long. Trimming took 5 bases from V and 7 from J, leaving 21 bases between them. CDR1 and CDR2 from the germline V gene are MGHDK and SYGVNS. DNA for the CDR3: TGTGCCAGCAGTACCCGAGGGGACTCAGTGTGCCAGCCCCAGCATTTT. The encoded protein is CASSTRGDSVCQPQHF.

The J gene is TRBJ1-1, the V gene TRBV27, with a weak D call TRBD1 (5 bases). The CDR3 has 13 residues. Trimming took off 6 bases at V and 4 bases at J, with 12 bases between the two ends. The germline gives CDR1 MNHEY, CDR2 SMNVEV (reference sequence). This chain's CDR3 is CASRINRGTEAFF. The CDR3 nucleotides are TGTGCCAGCAGGATAAATAGGGGCACTGAAGCTTTCTTT.

V is TRBV5-4 and J is TRBJ2-5; D gene unclear. Trimming removed 2 bases at V and 4 bases at J, with 15 bases between. Germline-derived CDR1 and CDR2 are SGHNT and YYREEE (reference sequence). The CDR3 covers 15 residues. The CDR3 region has the DNA TGTGCCAGCAGCTTACGATACGCAGAGGCAGAGACCCAGTACTTC. This translates into CASSLRYAEAETQYF.

The genes are TRBV20-1 and TRBJ1-5; tentative D call: TRBD1 (5 bases). The CDR3 has 9 amino acids. Per germline, CDR1 DFQATT and CDR2 SNEGSKA (reference sequence). Trimming pared 6 bases from V and 8 bases from J, leaving 5 bases between. The CDR3 DNA reads as TGCAGTGCAGGGGAGCCCCAGCATTTT. Its translation is CSAGEPQHF.

The chain is built from TRBV13 and TRBJ2-2, with D possibly being TRBD1 (6 bases). Looked up from germline, CDR1 is PRHDT and CDR2 is FYEKMQ (reference sequence). With 2 bases removed from V and 6 bases from J, the gap between germline ends came to 10 bases. The CDR3 sequence is 14 residues long. CDR3 sequence (DNA): TGTGCCAGCAGCTTATCACCAGGGGCCGGGGAGCTGTTTTTT. Its translation is CASSLSPGAGELFF.

This clone was recorded only once. J is TRBJ2-1 and V is TRBV6-6; TRBD1 matches at 10 bases. J gave up 9 bases and V 6 bases, and 11 bases lay outside the gene matches. The CDR3 runs 15 residues. CDR1 is MNHNY, CDR2 SVGAGI, per germline (reference sequence). CDR3 in DNA: TGTGCCAGCAGACCGGACAGGGGGAAAGGGAGTGAGCAGTTCTTC. It translates to CASRPDRGKGSEQFF.